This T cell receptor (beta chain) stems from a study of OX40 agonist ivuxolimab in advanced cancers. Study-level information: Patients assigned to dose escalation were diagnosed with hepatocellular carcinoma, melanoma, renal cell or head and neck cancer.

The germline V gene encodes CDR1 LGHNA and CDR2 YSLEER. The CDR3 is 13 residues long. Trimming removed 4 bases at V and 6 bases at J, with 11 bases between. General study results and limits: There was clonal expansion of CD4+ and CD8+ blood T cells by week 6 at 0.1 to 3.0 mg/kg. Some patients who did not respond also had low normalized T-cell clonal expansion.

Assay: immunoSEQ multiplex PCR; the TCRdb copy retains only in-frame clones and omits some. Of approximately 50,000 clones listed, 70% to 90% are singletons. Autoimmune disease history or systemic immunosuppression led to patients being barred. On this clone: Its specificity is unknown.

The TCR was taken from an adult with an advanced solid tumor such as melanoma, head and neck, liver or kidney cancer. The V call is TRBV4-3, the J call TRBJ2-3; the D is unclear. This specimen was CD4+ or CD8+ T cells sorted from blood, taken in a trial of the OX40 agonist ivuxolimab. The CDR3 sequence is CASSLQVRDTQYF. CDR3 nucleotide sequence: TGCGCCAGCAGCCTCCAAGTGCGGGATACGCAGTATTTT.